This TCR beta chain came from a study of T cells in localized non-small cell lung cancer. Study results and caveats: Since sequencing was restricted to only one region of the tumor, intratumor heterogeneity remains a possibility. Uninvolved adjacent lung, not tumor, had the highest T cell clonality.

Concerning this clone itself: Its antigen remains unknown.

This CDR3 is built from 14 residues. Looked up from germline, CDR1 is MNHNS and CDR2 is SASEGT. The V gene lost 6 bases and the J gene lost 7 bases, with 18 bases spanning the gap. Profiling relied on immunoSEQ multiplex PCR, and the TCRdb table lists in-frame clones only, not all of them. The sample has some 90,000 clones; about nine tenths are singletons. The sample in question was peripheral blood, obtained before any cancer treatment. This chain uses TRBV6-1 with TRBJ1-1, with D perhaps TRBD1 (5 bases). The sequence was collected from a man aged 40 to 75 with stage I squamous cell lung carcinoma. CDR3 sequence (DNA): TGTGCCAGCAGCGTCAGGGAGCTTTTGGGTGAAGCTTTCTTT. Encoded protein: CASSVRELLGEAFF.